The T cell receptor (beta chain) under discussion was sequenced for a study of cytomegalovirus exposure and HLA in healthy donors. The protocol was immunoSEQ multiplex PCR, while the TCRdb copy is restricted to in-frame clones and leaves out a portion. Here the sample spans 200,000 or so clones, about 91% being singletons. This TCR was sampled from a woman younger than 35 in good health and CMV-seronegative. What was sequenced was PBMCs.

The chain's CDR3 is CASSQTGTGGLEDIQYF. The CDR3 nucleotides are TGCGCCAGCAGCCAAACTGGGACAGGGGGCCTCGAGGACATTCAGTACTTC. This chain connects TRBV4-3 to TRBJ2-4; 12 positions agree with TRBD1. Germline CDR1 and CDR2: LGHNA and YSLEER. CDR3 length equals 17 residues. V shed 2 bases and J 8 bases; nucleotides not matched to a gene: 10.